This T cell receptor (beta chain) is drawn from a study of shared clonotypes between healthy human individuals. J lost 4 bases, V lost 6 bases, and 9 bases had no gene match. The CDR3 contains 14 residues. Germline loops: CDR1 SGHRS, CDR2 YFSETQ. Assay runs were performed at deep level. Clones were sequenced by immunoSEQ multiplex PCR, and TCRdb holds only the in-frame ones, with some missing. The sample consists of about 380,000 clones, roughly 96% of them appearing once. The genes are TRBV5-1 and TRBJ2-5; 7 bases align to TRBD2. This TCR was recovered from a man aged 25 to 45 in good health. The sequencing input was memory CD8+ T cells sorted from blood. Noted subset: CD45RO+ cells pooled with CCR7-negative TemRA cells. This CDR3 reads CASTWSGDAETQYF. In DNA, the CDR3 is TGCGCCAGCACCTGGAGCGGGGACGCAGAGACCCAGTACTTC.